The TCR beta chain under discussion was sequenced for a study of blood T cell repertoires in COVID-19. Across the whole study: T cells, B-cell-depleted T cells, or PBMCs provided the cDNA or gDNA that served as material.

Measured with immunoSEQ multiplex PCR; TCRdb has only the in-frame clones, and not every one. Of some 400,000 clones listed, 90% to 95% are singletons. In germline, CDR1 is SGHDN, CDR2 FVKESK. Trimming cost V 3 bases and J 4 bases; bases outside gene matches: 10. The CDR3 runs to 16 residues. Cohort assignment relied on participant-reported clinical history. The specimen was PBMCs or T cells enriched from blood (not recorded which). The V and J genes are TRBV14 and TRBJ1-2; TRBD1 matches 8 bases. This clonotype was sampled from a woman in her forties who had been exposed to COVID-19. CDR3 DNA: TGTGCCAGCAGCCACTGGGACAGGTCCCTTTCCTATGGCTACACCTTC. It translates to CASSHWDRSLSYGYTF.